This passage covers 5 T cell receptor beta chains from one sample sequenced in a study of identical twins. TCRdb used MiXCR to reprocess the 5' RACE reads, holding one entry per CDR3 protein. The table has 1.5 million to 2 million distinct CDR3 sequences, 25% to 35% seen once. Specimen: cord blood. These receptors were collected from a newborn girl in good health.

The gene calls are TRBV4-1 and TRBJ2-5, with a weak D call TRBD2 (5 bases). Judging by the DNA end, TRBJ2-7 fits better; the J call may be wrong. CDR3 size: 12 residues. Per the germline V gene, CDR1 is MGHRA and CDR2 is YSYEKL. For the CDR3, the DNA is TGCGCCAGCAGCCAAGTGGCGGGCGAGCAGTACTTC. This codes for CASSQVAGEQYF.

This clonotype turned up a few times. The J gene is TRBJ2-3, the V gene TRBV29-1; D not certain. Germline CDR1 is SQVTM and CDR2 is ANQGSEA. V lost 6 bases and J 2 bases, leaving 12 bases between the germline ends. The CDR3 is 13 residues long. CDR3 nucleotides: TGCAGCGTGAGTGCCATTTTCACAGATACGCAGTATTTT. Its protein is CSVSAIFTDTQYF.

This clonotype was seen a single time. This chain uses TRBV9 with TRBJ2-7, with D unclear. Trimming removed 3 bases at V and 7 bases at J, with 29 bases between. Germline-derived CDR1 and CDR2 are SGDLS and YYNGEE. This CDR3 has 18 residues. In DNA form, the CDR3 reads TGTGCCAGCAGCGCCGACCCGATTTTTGGGGTGAGGTACAATGAGCAGTACTTC. Amino acids: CASSADPIFGVRYNEQYF.

The V gene is TRBV29-1, the J gene TRBJ2-7; D perhaps matches TRBD1 (5 bases). CDR3 length equals 12 residues. Germline loops: CDR1 SQVTM, CDR2 ANQGSEA. Deletions cut 0 bases from V and 5 bases from J, with 8 bases between. The CDR3 region has the DNA TGCAGCGTTGAAGATACAGGCCACGAGCAGTACTTC. As protein: CSVEDTGHEQYF.

This chain connects TRBV4-2 to TRBJ2-3; 9 nucleotides match TRBD2. This CDR3 is 14 amino acids long. Looked up from germline, CDR1 is LGHNA and CDR2 is YNFKEQ. V gave up 5 bases and J gave up 5 bases; unmatched junction bases: 5. The DNA of the CDR3 is TGTGCCAGCAGCGAGCGGGAGGTTAGAGATACGCAGTATTTT. Translating gives CASSEREVRDTQYF.